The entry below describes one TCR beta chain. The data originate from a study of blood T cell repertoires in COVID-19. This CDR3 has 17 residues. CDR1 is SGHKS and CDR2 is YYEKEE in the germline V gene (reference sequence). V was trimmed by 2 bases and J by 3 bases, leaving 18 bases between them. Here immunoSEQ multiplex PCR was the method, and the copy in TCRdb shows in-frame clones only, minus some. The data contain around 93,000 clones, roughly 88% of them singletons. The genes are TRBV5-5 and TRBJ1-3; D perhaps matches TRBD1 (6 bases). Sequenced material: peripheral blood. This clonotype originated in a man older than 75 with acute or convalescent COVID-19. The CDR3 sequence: CASSLNPTGLGGNTIYF. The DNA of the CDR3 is TGTGCCAGCAGCTTAAACCCAACAGGGTTAGGTGGAAACACCATATATTTT.